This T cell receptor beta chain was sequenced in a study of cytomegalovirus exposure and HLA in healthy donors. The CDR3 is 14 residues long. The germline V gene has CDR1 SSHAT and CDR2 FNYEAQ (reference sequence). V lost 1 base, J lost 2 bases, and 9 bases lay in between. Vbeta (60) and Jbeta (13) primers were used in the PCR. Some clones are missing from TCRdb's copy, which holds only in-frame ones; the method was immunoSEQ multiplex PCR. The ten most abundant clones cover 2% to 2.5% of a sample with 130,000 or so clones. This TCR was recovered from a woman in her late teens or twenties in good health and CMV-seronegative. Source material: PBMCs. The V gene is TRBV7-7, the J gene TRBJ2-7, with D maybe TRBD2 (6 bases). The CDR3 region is CASSLGGDTYEQYF. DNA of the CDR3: TGTGCCAGCAGCTTAGGGGGGGATACCTACGAGCAGTACTTC. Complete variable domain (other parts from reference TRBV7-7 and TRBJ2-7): GAGVSQSPRYKVTKRGQDVTLRCDPISSHATLYWYQQALGQGPEFLTYFNYEAQPDKSGLPSDRFSAERPEGSISTLTIQRTEQRDSAMYRCASSLGGDTYEQYFGPGTRLTVT.